Sequencing of this T cell receptor (beta chain) was carried out in a study of T cell responses to AZD1222 COVID-19 vaccine. The study, taken as a whole, reports: Unmutated variant regions reportedly attract nearly half of all spike-specific TCRs.

Second-dose recipients at about 4 or about 12 weeks were treated as one pooled group. This clone was seen more than once but under ten times. The antigen remains undetermined. The CDR3 spans 15 residues. Germline CDR1 GTSNPN, CDR2 SVGIG (reference sequence). V lost 4 bases to trimming and J lost 5 bases, with 20 bases between them. TCRdb keeps only in-frame clones here, not all; method: immunoSEQ multiplex PCR. Of 180,000 or so clones in the sample, about 91% are singletons; the top ten hold 1.3%. Sequencing used peripheral blood, obtained 28 days after the second AZD1222 dose. The clonotype comes from an adult who received the AZD1222 COVID-19 vaccine. The V gene is TRBV30, the J gene TRBJ1-1; a weak D match, TRBD1 (6 bases). CDR3 residues: CAWTKKGGGRTEAFF. The CDR3 nucleotides are TGTGCCTGGACCAAAAAGGGGGGAGGGAGAACTGAAGCTTTCTTT.